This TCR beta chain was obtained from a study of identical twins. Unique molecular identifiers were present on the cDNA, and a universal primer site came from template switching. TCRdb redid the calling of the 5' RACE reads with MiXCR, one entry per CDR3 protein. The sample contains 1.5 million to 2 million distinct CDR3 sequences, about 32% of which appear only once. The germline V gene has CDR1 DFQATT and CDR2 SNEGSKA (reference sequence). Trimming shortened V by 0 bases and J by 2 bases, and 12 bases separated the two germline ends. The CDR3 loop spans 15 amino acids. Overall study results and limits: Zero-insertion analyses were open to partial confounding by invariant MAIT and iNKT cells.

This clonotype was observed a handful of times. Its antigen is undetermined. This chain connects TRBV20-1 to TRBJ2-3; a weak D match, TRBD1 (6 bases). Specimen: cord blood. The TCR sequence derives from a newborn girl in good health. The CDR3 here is CSARDRQGNTDTQYF. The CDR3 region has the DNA TGCAGTGCTAGAGATCGGCAGGGGAACACAGATACGCAGTATTTT.